At least ten counts were recorded for the clone carrying this T cell receptor beta chain. Samples came from healthy bone marrow donors. Trimming stripped 5 bases from V and 1 base from J, with 12 bases between. Per the germline V gene, CDR1 is MNHEY and CDR2 is SVGAGI. This CDR3 comprises 14 residues. This entry comes from a study of cytomegalovirus exposure and HLA in healthy donors. Turning to the study itself: Assignment to the Caucasian-associated ancestry cluster applied to 81% of the approximately 380 genotyped donors.

Both 60 Vbeta primers and 13 Jbeta primers went into the PCR. TCRdb's table, derived via immunoSEQ multiplex PCR, lists solely in-frame clones and lacks some. The table includes under 250,000 clones, around 83% detected once. The material sequenced was PBMCs. The origin of this receptor is a middle-aged woman in good health and CMV-seronegative. The chain is built from TRBV6-5 and TRBJ2-7, with D possibly matching TRBD2 (5 bases). The chain's CDR3 is CASSAGTGSYEQYF. The CDR3 nucleotides are TGTGCCAGCAGTGCGGGTACCGGATCCTACGAGCAGTACTTC.